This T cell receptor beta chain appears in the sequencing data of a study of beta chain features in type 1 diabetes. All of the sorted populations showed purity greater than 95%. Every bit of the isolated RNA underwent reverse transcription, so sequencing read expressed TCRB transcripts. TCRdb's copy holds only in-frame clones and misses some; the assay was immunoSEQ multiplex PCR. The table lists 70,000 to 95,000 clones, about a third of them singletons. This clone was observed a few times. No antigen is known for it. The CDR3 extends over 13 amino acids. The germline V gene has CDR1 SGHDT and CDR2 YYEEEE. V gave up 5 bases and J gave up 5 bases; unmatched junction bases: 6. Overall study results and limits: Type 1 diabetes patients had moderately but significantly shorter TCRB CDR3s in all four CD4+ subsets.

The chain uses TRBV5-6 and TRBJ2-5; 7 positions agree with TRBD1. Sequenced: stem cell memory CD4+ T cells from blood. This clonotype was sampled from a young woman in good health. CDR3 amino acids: CASSTGAQETQYF. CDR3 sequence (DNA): TGTGCCAGCAGTACAGGGGCGCAGGAGACCCAGTACTTC.